The subject of this entry is one TCR beta chain. This clone was observed a few times. Its specific antigen is unknown. The record has no base qualities; no much larger clone is one base away. Unstimulated Tregs (CD4+CD25+CD127-), CD4+ non-Tregs (CD4+CD25-), CD4 and CD8 cells were FACS-sorted from thawed PBMCs. Healthy control blood came either as purchased buffy coats or from healthy volunteers. Healthy control blood was separated into PBMCs by Ficoll density gradient and cryopreserved, and patient PBMCs were collected both before and after transplant. This sample was included in a study of Tregs in tolerant kidney transplant recipients (dated by TCRdb to between 2018 and 2021). Describing the broader study: The study applied TCRbeta sequencing to find donor-specific regulatory T cells before combined kidney and bone marrow transplantation and then followed those same cells after transplant. In a few healthy controls, several methods of expanding Tregs specific for an allogeneic donor were compared by TCRbeta repertoire sequencing. The paper's findings and limits, for the study overall: Expanding Tregs with activated donor B cells appeared to identify the most biologically relevant and donor-specific TCRbeta repertoire. Biological reproducibility was not directly addressed, though technical replication error appeared minimal. The study was limited by small patient numbers, and the findings need validation in larger populations and under other immunosuppression protocols.

V is shortened by 5 bases, J by 5 bases, and the region joining them spans 15 bases. CDR1 MNHNY and CDR2 SVGAGI are derived from the germline V gene (reference sequence). Including the terminal cysteine and phenylalanine, the CDR3 comprises 14 residues. The read is trimmed to its CDR3 DNA, 42 bases read in frame from base 1. For TCRbeta CDR3 sequencing, genomic DNA was extracted from sorted cells using the QIAGEN DNeasy Blood and Tissue Kit. High-throughput TCRbeta CDR3 sequencing was carried out commercially through immunoSEQ, with PCR amplification with bias correction and internal controls included. In the paper's pipeline: Unique productive TCRbeta sequences were defined by CDR3 nucleotide sequence when primers matched and otherwise by CDR3 amino acid sequence together with Vbeta and Jbeta genes. To correct for sorting error, sequences found in more than one sorted population at a frequency ratio of 2:1 or less were discarded, and the remaining shared sequences were assigned to the population with the higher frequency. Sequences were defined as donor-reactive when expanded at least 5-fold in CFSE-low cells versus unstimulated cells and present at a frequency of at least 0.01% in CFSE-low cells. Jensen-Shannon divergence, calculated on the top 100 TCRbeta sequences ranked by frequency, was used to quantify repertoire divergence. When a sample had multiple sequencing runs, each run was corrected for sorting error separately and the runs were then pooled. The table was pulled from immuneACCESS by TCRdb, which kept in-frame rearrangements only. Such tables lose some clones; where checked, under half of the loss comes from unresolved V genes, and the rest has no known cause. D and trimming were read from the DNA, whereas the V and J calls and clone size are those reported in that table. The sample contains hundreds of thousands of clones, roughly four fifths of them found a single time. Of the sample, under 0.65% is held by the ten largest clones.

Input material: CD4+ T cells from blood. The receptor comes from a human donor in good health. The chain is made from TRBV6-6 and TRBJ1-2; TRBD1 is perhaps the D gene, given 6 matching bases. This receptor has the CDR3 CASSALQGKYGYTF. The nucleotides are TGTGCCAGCAGTGCGCTTCAGGGGAAGTATGGCTACACCTTC.